The following is a TCR beta chain sequence with its context. Its target is not known. Genomic DNA of each subset was evenly split across several immunoSEQ plates. How the authors handled the data: ImmunoSEQ output held junction-only sequences without quality scores, so filtering differed. The table came from immunoSEQ multiplex PCR; TCRdb's copy has only in-frame clones and leaves some out. V and J calls and clone size are those listed in that table; D and trimming were worked out from the DNA. This sample has over a million clones; roughly 95% occur once, and the top ten carry 1.2%. The CDR3 extends over 14 amino acids. CDR1 PRHDT and CDR2 FYEKMQ come from the germline V gene (reference sequence). Trimming cost V 4 bases and J 0 bases, with 4 bases left between them. The data derive from a study of shared clonotypes between healthy human individuals. The study, taken as a whole, reports: Between a handful of donors, naive CD4 clonotypes were shared at a level of around 4.8%.

The receptor was isolated from a man between 25 and 39 years old in good health. Material: naive CD4+ T cells sorted from blood. Documented subset: CD45RA+ positively selected. The V and J genes are TRBV13 and TRBJ2-6; unclear D gene. CDR3 loop: CASSYSSGANVLTF. As DNA, the CDR3 is TGTGCCAGCAGCTACAGCTCTGGGGCCAACGTCCTGACTTTC. The complete variable domain, with remaining parts taken from reference TRBV13 and TRBJ2-6, reads AAGVIQSPRHLIKEKRETATLKCYPIPRHDTVYWYQQGPGQDPQFLISFYEKMQSDKGSIPDRFSAQQFSDYHSELNMSSLELGDSALYFCASSYSSGANVLTFGAGSRLTVL.